This TCR beta chain was captured in a study of blood T cell repertoires in COVID-19 (dated by TCRdb to the early 2020s). Study-level background: Samples from collaborators originated in the United States, Italy and Spain and spanned both the acute and convalescent phases of COVID-19. Samples came from the ongoing ImmuneRACE study (first 160 participants) plus 1,254 subjects from 6 global collaborators. Deeply sampled blood TCRbeta repertoires from subjects exposed to, actively infected with, or recovered from COVID-19 were included in the dataset. Where available, HLA class I and class II types were taken from metadata supplied by the sample provider and were not determined by assay-based typing. A de-identified subject ID, COVID-19 status, age in years and sex were almost always included in the sample metadata. The repertoires were made available in a free public database intended to serve as a resource for research on the immune response to SARS-CoV-2. The prospective study material was composed of cDNA or gDNA derived from T cells, B-cell-depleted T cells, or PBMCs. Study-wide findings and limitations: The quantity of clinical and demographic metadata differed by source and by participant and was supplied without curation.

Whole blood was collected in K2EDTA tubes by collaborating institutions according to the institutions' own protocols. For TCRbeta analysis, collaborators shipped samples in one of three forms: frozen whole blood, isolated PBMCs, or DNA extracted from either of those sample types. The immunoSEQ Assay, a bias-controlled multiplex PCR, was used to amplify TCRbeta CDR3 regions from genomic DNA. From the authors' description of their analysis: The number of nucleated cells in each sample was estimated from the amplification of reference gene primers within the assay. Sequence reads were collapsed and filtered to measure the absolute abundance of every unique TCRbeta CDR3 rearrangement. Productive Simpson clonality was computed per sample as the square root of Simpson's diversity index over productive rearrangements. This immuneACCESS table, as held by TCRdb, lists in-frame sequences with V and J called but not all clones. Of the missing ones, under half trace to an unresolved V gene in checked studies; the others have no known cause. The D gene and trimming were derived from the DNA, and the V and J assignments and clone size from that table. For this sample there are nearly 25,000 clones; over 60% appear just once. Approximately 40% of the sample is held by the ten biggest clonotypes.

For this clone: Its antigen has not been determined. No base qualities exist here, and no much larger clone lies one base off it.

The sequenced sample consisted of peripheral blood. This receptor was taken from a woman older than 75 with acute or convalescent COVID-19.

The CDR3 is CASMPLPPNEQYF. The DNA reads TGTGCCAGCATGCCCCTACCACCCAACGAGCAGTACTTC. The chain is assembled from TRBV7-8 and TRBJ2-7, with the D gene uncertain. The CDR3, from cysteine to phenylalanine, totals 13 residues. The entry retains the CDR3 DNA only, 39 bases that are in frame from base 1. The junction shows trimming of 7 bases on V and 5 bases on J, plus 15 bases between the germline ends. CDR1 and CDR2 were assigned from the germline V gene as SGHVS and FQNEAQ.